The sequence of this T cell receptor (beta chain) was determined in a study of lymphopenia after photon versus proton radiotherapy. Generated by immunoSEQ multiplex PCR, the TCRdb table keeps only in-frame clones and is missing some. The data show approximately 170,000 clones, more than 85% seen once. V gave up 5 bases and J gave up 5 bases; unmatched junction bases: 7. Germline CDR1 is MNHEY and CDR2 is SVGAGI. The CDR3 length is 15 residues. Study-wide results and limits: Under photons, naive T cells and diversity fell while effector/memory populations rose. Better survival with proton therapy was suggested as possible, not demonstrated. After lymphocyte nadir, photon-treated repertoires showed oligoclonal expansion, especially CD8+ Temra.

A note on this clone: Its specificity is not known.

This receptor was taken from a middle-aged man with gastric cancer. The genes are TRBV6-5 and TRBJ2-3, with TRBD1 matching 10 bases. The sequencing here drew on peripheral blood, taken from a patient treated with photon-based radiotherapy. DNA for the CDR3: TGTGCCAGCAGTGCGCGGGACAGGGGTGGAGATACGCAGTATTTT. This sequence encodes CASSARDRGGDTQYF.